This TCR beta chain came from a study of blood T cells in healthy people across ages. In its sample, this clonotype was seen a few times. Its antigen is unknown. Primed by a sample-barcoded 5' primer and a J-beta primer mix, a second PCR proceeded for 7 to 11 cycles. CDR3-containing paired-end reads numbered at least 2.5 million in each sample. TCRdb recomputed calls from the 5' RACE reads with MiXCR, one row per CDR3 protein. The profile shows 2 million or so distinct CDR3 sequences, less than 50% of them singletons. Study outcomes and limitations: Unsorted PBMCs ruled out conclusive naive versus antigen-experienced comparison.

Germline V lookup: CDR1 SGHTA, CDR2 FQGNSA. This CDR3 comprises 14 residues. V was cut by 3 bases and J by 3 bases, with 12 bases left in between. The chain uses TRBV7-2 and TRBJ2-7; D is unresolved. Sequenced sample: blood. This sequence was found in a woman in her thirties or forties in good health. In DNA form, the CDR3 reads TGTGCCAGCAGCTTTTGGCAGGAGAACTACGAGCAGTACTTC. This codes for CASSFWQENYEQYF.